The sequence of this TCR beta chain was determined in a study of cytomegalovirus exposure and HLA in healthy donors. About this clone: Its antigen is not known.

With 60 Vbeta and 13 Jbeta primers, the PCR was carried out. Measured with immunoSEQ multiplex PCR; TCRdb has only the in-frame clones, and not every one. The sample contains 150,000 to 200,000 clones, roughly 80% of which appear only once. Whole-study findings and limits: TRBV6-2, TRBV6-3 and some other V segments were excluded as indistinguishable.

Trimming removed 0 bases from V and 5 bases from J, with 8 bases in between. The germline V gene encodes CDR1 SGDLS and CDR2 YYNGEE. The CDR3 is 13 amino acids. This clonotype originated in a female donor in good health and CMV-seronegative. The chain joins TRBV9 to TRBJ1-1; D unclear. The material sequenced was PBMCs. The CDR3 loop is CASSVERGTEAFF. Here the CDR3 DNA reads TGTGCCAGCAGCGTAGAGAGAGGGACTGAAGCTTTCTTT.